The 13 T cell receptor beta chains below were found in one sample sequenced in a study of shared clonotypes between healthy human individuals. Measured with immunoSEQ multiplex PCR; TCRdb has only the in-frame clones, and not every one. This sample has approximately 2,300,000 clones, with about nine tenths found just once. The sequenced sample was naive CD4+ T cells from PBMCs. Subset meaning: CD45RA+ positively selected. The receptors come from a young man in good health. Some clones in this sample may be carry-over from other donors' samples.

V gene TRBV4-3 combines with J gene TRBJ2-2; TRBD1 matches at 11 bases. V lost 2 bases and J lost 5; bases outside the gene matches: 7. The CDR3 length is 17 residues. Germline values: CDR1 LGHNA, CDR2 YSLEER. The CDR3 bases are TGCGCCAGCAGCCAACGGACAGGGGGCCCTAGGACCGGGGAGCTGTTTTTT. Its protein is CASSQRTGGPRTGELFF.

The chain combines TRBV9 with TRBJ1-1; D is perhaps TRBD1 (5 bases). V was pared by 4 bases and J by 5 bases, with 15 bases between. The CDR3 is 14 amino acids. CDR1 and CDR2 (germline): SGDLS, YYNGEE. This CDR3 is CASSTLGGSTEAFF. The CDR3 DNA sequence: TGTGCCAGCAGCACCCTGGGGGGTTCGACTGAAGCTTTCTTT.

CDR3 protein: CASSPQPVNYGYTF. For the CDR3, the DNA is TGTGCCAGCAGTCCTCAACCGGTCAACTATGGCTACACCTTC. The chain is built from TRBV5-5 and TRBJ1-2, with D unclear. Germline loops: CDR1 SGHKS, CDR2 YYEKEE (reference sequence). V lost 5 bases to trimming and J lost 2 bases, with 13 bases between them. The CDR3 totals 14 residues.

Comment on this clone: An end of the junction differs from the germline gene, which may be a read error. The V call is TRBV5-1, the J call TRBJ2-7; D may correspond to TRBD1 or TRBD2 (5 bases each). This CDR3 region has 12 residues. From germline, CDR1 is SGHRS and CDR2 YFSETQ. Here the CDR3 reads CASSLDTEGKTF. The CDR3 DNA is TGCGCCAGCAGCTTGGATACTGAGGGGAAGACGTTC. The full variable domain, rest sourced from reference TRBV5-1 and TRBJ2-7, is KAGVTQTPRYLIKTRGQQVTLSCSPISGHRSVSWYQQTPGQGLQFLFEYFSETQRNKGNFPGRFSGRQFSNSRSEMNVSTLELGDSALYLCASSLDTEGKTFGPGTRLTVT.

As to this clone: A junction end diverges from the germline sequence, so it may reflect a read error. The rearrangement uses TRBV2 and TRBJ1-2; a possible D gene is TRBD1 (5 bases). The CDR3 extends over 14 amino acids. The V gene's germline CDR1 is SNHLY and CDR2 FYNNEI. Here the CDR3 reads CASSRGGWGGDRPF. For the CDR3, the DNA is TGTGCCAGCAGCCGGGGAGGGTGGGGCGGAGACCGCCCCTTC. Using reference TRBV2 and TRBJ1-2 for the parts outside the CDR3, the full variable domain is EPEVTQTPSHQVTQMGQEVILRCVPISNHLYFYWYRQILGQKVEFLVSFYNNEISEKSEIFDDQFSVERPDGSNFTLKIRSTKLEDSAMYFCASSRGGWGGDRPFGSGTRLTVV.

As DNA, the CDR3 is TGCGCCAGCAGCTTGGTTGCCGGGAGGAGAGAGACCCAGTACTTC. This translates into CASSLVAGRRETQYF. This rearrangement joins TRBV5-1 to TRBJ2-5, with 7 bases that match TRBD2. CDR3 size: 15 residues. With 0 bases clipped from V and 4 bases from J, the junction kept 6 bases outside the gene matches. CDR1 is SGHRS, CDR2 YFSETQ, per germline.

The CDR3, as DNA: TGTGCCGGCGCACAAGACAGGGATCGGGAGCAGTACTTC. It codes for CAGAQDRDREQYF. The genes are TRBV11-2 and TRBJ2-7; 7 bases align to TRBD1. V shed 11 bases, J shed 7 bases, and the junction held 14 bases outside the gene matches. This CDR3 has 13 residues. Germline V gene data show CDR1 as SGHAT and CDR2 as FQNNGV.

This chain links TRBV11-2 with TRBJ2-3, with no clear D. Germline V gives CDR1 SGHAT, CDR2 FQNNGV. This CDR3 comprises 15 residues. Between the trimmed V and J ends, which lost 4 bases and 0 bases, there was a span of 11 bases. The CDR3 bases are TGTGCCAGCAGCTCCTTCCAAACTAGCACAGATACGCAGTATTTT. It translates to CASSSFQTSTDTQYF.

To note about this clone: Other DNA sequences in this sample translate to the same CDR3. This chain joins TRBV28 and TRBJ1-2; unclear D gene. CDR3 size: 12 residues. The ends were cut back, 5 bases at V and 6 bases at J, with 10 bases in the middle. CDR1 and CDR2 (germline): MDHEN, SYDVKM. As DNA, the CDR3 is TGTGCCAGCAGTCAAGAGGAACATGGCTACACCTTC. The encoded protein is CASSQEEHGYTF.

The chain has TRBV7-2 and TRBJ2-5; D is unresolved. This CDR3 is 12 amino acids long. Germline-derived CDR1 and CDR2 are SGHTA and FQGNSA. Between the trimmed V and J ends, which lost 3 bases and 2 bases, there was a span of 4 bases. The CDR3 reads CASSFLQETQYF. CDR3 in DNA: TGTGCCAGCAGCTTTCTACAAGAGACCCAGTACTTC.

The gene calls are TRBV7-8 and TRBJ2-7, with 8 bases fitting TRBD1. CDR1 SGHVS and CDR2 FQNEAQ come from the germline V gene. The trim removed 5 bases at V and 7 bases at J, leaving 16 bases unmatched. CDR3 size: 16 residues. CDR3 amino acids: CASSPPPFQGAHEQYF. The CDR3 DNA follows: TGTGCCAGCAGCCCCCCCCCGTTTCAGGGGGCGCATGAGCAGTACTTC.

This clone occurred a few times. This rearrangement joins TRBV9 to TRBJ2-1; D might be TRBD1 or TRBD2, each matching 6 bases. The V end was cut by 0 bases, the J end by 9 bases, with 13 bases between. Germline V gene lookup returns CDR1 SGDLS and CDR2 YYNGEE. CDR3 length: 14 residues. CDR3 nucleotides: TGTGCCAGCAGCGTAGTGCCCGGGGGCGGTGAGCAGTTCTTC. Protein product: CASSVVPGGGEQFF.

On this clone itself: Distinct nucleotide sequences in the sample also encode this CDR3. The rearrangement links TRBV11-2 to TRBJ2-7; TRBD2 matches 7 bases. The CDR3 runs 14 residues. Germline V gives CDR1 SGHAT, CDR2 FQNNGV. The V gene end was trimmed by 3 bases and the J gene end by 2 bases; junction bases not matched to a gene: 4. CDR3 in amino acids: CASSLGGVAYEQYF. CDR3 sequence (DNA): TGTGCCAGCAGCTTGGGGGGGGTCGCCTACGAGCAGTACTTC.